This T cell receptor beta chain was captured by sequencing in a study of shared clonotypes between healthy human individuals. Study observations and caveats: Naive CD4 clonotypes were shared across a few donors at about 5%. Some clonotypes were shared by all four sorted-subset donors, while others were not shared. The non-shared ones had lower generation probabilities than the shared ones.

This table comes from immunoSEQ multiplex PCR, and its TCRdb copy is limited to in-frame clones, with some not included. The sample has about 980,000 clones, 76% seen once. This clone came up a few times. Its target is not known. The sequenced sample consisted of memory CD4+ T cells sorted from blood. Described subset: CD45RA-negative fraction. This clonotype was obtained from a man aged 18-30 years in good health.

This CDR3 is CASSQDHRGARETQYF. The CDR3 DNA reads TGCGCCAGCAGCCAAGATCACCGGGGGGCGCGGGAGACCCAGTACTTC. The chain recombines TRBV4-3 with TRBJ2-5; weak D call: TRBD2 (7 bases). Germline CDR1 LGHNA, CDR2 YSLEER. The CDR3 loop spans 16 amino acids. The V end was cut by 0 bases, the J end by 5 bases, with 16 bases between.